This note documents a single T cell receptor (beta chain) sequence. Its antigen is not known. This record comes from a study of cytomegalovirus exposure and HLA in healthy donors. The method was immunoSEQ multiplex PCR; TCRdb's version includes in-frame clones alone and lacks a portion of them. The sample has 95,000 to 150,000 clones; 89% are singletons. Study outcomes and limitations: Rarity characterized most TCR sequences, yet some public TCRs appeared in many donors.

The sequenced sample was PBMCs. The TCR was taken from a woman aged 18-29 years in good health and CMV-seronegative.

The CDR3 nucleotides read TGTGCCACCAGCGGGGGACTAGAAGGTTGGACAGATACGCAGTATTTT. It yields the protein CATSGGLEGWTDTQYF. The rearrangement links TRBV15 to TRBJ2-3, with 8 bases fitting TRBD2. This CDR3 has 16 residues. J was trimmed by 3 bases and V by 5 bases; bases with no gene match: 10. Germline V gene data show CDR1 as LNHNV and CDR2 as YYDKDF (reference sequence).